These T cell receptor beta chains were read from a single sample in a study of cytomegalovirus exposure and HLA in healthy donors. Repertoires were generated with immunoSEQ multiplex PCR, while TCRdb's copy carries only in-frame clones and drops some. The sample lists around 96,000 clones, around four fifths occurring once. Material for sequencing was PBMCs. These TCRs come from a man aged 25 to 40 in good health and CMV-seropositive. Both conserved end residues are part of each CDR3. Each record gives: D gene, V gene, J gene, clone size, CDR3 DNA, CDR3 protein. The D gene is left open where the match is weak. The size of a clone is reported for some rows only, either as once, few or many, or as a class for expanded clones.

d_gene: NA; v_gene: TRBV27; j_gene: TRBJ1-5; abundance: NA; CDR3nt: TGTGCCAGCAGTTTACTAGCGTATAGCAATCAGCCCCAGCATTTT; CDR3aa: CASSLLAYSNQPQHF
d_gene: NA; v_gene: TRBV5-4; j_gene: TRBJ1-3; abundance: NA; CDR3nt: TGTGCCAGCAGCTCACAGGGTGCGGCTGGAAACACCATATATTTT; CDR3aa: CASSSQGAAGNTIYF
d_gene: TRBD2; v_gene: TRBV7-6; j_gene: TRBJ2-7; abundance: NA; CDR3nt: TGTGCCAGCAGCCCCGTAGCGGGTAGCTCCTACGAGCAGTACTTC; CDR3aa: CASSPVAGSSYEQYF
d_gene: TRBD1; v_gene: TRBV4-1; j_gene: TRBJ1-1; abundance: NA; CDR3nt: TGCGCCAGCAGCCACCTTACAGGGGCGCTCACTGAAGCTTTCTTT; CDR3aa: CASSHLTGALTEAFF
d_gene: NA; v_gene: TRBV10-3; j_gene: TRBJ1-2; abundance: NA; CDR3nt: TGTGCCATCAGTGAGTTTACAGGGAACACCTTTGGCTACACCTTC; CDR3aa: CAISEFTGNTFGYTF
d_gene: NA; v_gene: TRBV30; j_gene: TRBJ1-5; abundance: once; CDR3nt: TGTGCCTGGGGAAAAAGGACACCCGGCAATCAGCCCCAGCATTTT; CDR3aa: CAWGKRTPGNQPQHF
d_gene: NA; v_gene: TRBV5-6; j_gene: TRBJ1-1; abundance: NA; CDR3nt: TGTGCCGGCCAAACAGGGAACATGAACACTGAAGCTTTCTTT; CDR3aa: CAGQTGNMNTEAFF
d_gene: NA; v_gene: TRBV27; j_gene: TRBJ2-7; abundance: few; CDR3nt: TGTGCCAGCAGACAATCCCCCACCTACGAGCAGTACTTC; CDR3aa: CASRQSPTYEQYF
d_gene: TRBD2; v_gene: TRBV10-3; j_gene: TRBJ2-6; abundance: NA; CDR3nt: TGTGCCATCAGTGGGGGCGGCGGGGGTTGGGTTGGGGCCAACGTCCTGACTTTC; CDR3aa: CAISGGGGGWVGANVLTF
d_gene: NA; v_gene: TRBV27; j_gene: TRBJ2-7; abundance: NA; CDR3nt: TGTGCCAGCAGTCCGACAGCTTTATACGAGCAGTACTTC; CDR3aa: CASSPTALYEQYF
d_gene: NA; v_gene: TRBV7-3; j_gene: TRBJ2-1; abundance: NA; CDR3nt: TGTGCCAGCAGCTTAACGGGGGCTTTGGGTGAGCAGTTCTTC; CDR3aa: CASSLTGALGEQFF
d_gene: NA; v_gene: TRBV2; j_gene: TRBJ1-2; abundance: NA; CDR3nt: TGTGCCAGCGCGACACTCCCGGGGGGCTACACCTTC; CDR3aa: CASATLPGGYTF
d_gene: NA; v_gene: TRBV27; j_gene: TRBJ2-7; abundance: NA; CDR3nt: TGTGCCAGCAGTCGCTCCGGGGTTCCCTACGAGCAGTACTTC; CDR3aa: CASSRSGVPYEQYF
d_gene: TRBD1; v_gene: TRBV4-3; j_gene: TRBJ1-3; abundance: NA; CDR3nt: TGCGCCAGCAGCCAACCAGGGGGCGGAAGAAACACCATATATTTT; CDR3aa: CASSQPGGGRNTIYF
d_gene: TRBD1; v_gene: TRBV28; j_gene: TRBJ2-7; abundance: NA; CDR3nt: TGTGCCAGCAGTTTGGGACAGCCACCTTACGAGCAGTACTTC; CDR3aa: CASSLGQPPYEQYF
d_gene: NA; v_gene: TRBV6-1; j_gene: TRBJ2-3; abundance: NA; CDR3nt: TGTGCCACCAGCTCTGGGGGGGGCGCAGATACGCAGTATTTT; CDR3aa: CATSSGGGADTQYF
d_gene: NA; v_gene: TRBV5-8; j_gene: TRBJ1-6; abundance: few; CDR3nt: TGTGCCAGCAGCTTTCTGGGGGCTAGTTCACCCCTCCACTTT; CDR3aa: CASSFLGASSPLHF
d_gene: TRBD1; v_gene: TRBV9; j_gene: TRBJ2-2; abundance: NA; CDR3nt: TGTGCCAGCAGCCCGGGACAGGGATTGGACGGGGAGCTGTTTTTT; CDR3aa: CASSPGQGLDGELFF
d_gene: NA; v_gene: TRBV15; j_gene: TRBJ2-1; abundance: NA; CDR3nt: TGTGCCACCAGCAGACGGACTTCCTCCTACAATGAGCAGTTCTTC; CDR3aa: CATSRRTSSYNEQFF
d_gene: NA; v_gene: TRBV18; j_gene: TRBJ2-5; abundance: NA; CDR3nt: TGTGCCAGCTCAACCACGGCGGGGGAGACCCAGTACTTC; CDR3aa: CASSTTAGETQYF
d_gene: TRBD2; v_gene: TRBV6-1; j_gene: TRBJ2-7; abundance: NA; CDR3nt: TGTGCCAGCCTCGACGGACTAGCGGGGATCTACGAGCAGTACTTC; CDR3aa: CASLDGLAGIYEQYF
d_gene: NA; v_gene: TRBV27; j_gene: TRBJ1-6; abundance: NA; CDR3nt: TGTGCCAGCAGTCTTTATAATTCACCCCTCCACTTT; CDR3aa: CASSLYNSPLHF
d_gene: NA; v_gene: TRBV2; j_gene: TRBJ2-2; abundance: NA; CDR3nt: TGTGCCAGCGGGGGCCGGGAGCTGTTTTTT; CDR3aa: CASGGRELFF
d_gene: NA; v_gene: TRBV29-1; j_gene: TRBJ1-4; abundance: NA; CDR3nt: TGCAGCGCATCCGGACAGACTGTGTCTAATGAAAAACTGTTTTTT; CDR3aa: CSASGQTVSNEKLFF
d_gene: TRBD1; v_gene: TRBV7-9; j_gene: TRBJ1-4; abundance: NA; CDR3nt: TGTGCCAGCAGAACCGGGACAGTCTCTGAAAAACTGTTTTTT; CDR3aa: CASRTGTVSEKLFF
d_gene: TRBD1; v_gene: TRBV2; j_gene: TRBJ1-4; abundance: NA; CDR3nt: TGTGCCAGCGCGGCAGGGGGCGAAAAACTGTTTTTT; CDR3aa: CASAAGGEKLFF
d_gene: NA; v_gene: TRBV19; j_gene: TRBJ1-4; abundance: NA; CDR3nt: TGTGCCAGTAGTATAGATCTTGAACTGTACAATGAAAAACTGTTTTTT; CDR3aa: CASSIDLELYNEKLFF
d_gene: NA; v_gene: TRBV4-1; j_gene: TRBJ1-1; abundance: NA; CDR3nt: TGCGCCAGCAGCCAGAGTATACAGGGTACCACTGAAGCTTTCTTT; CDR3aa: CASSQSIQGTTEAFF
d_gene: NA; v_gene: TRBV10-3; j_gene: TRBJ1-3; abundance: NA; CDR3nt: TGTGCCACGGGCCAGGGTTCTGGAAACACCATATATTTT; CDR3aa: CATGQGSGNTIYF
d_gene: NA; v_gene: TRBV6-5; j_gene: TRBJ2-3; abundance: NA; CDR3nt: TGTGCCAGCAGCCGACAGTGGGGCACAGATACGCAGTATTTT; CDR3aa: CASSRQWGTDTQYF
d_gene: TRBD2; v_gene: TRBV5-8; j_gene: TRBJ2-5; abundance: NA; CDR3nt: TGTGCCAGCAGCCGTTCGAACGCTTATCTAGCGGGGGGCTGGCAGACCCAGTACTTC; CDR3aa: CASSRSNAYLAGGWQTQYF
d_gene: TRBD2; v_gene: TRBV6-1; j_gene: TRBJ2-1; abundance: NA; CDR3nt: TGTGCCAGCAGTTTACTAGCGGGGGGGAACAATGAGCAGTTCTTC; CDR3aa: CASSLLAGGNNEQFF
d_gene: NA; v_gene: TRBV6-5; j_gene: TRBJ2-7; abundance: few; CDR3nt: TGTGCCAGCAGTTACGATCAGGTGTACGAGCAGTACTTC; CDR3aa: CASSYDQVYEQYF
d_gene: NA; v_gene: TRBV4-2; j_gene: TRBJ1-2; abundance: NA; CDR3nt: TGTGCCAGCAGCCCCACCCCCACCGACGACTACTATGGCTACACCTTC; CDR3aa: CASSPTPTDDYYGYTF
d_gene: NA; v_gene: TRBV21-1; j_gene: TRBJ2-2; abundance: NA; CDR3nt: TGTGCCAGCACCAAGGGACAGGGCGGGACCGGGGAGCTGTTTTTT; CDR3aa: CASTKGQGGTGELFF
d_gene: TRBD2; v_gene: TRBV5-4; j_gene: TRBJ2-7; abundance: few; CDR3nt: TGTGCCAGCAGCTCCTCCTGGGGGGGGGCCTACGAGCAGTACTTC; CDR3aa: CASSSSWGGAYEQYF
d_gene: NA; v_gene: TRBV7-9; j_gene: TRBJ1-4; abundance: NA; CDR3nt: TGTTCCAGCAGCCCAGGGGTCGGAGATAATGAAAAACTGTTTTTT; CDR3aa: CSSSPGVGDNEKLFF
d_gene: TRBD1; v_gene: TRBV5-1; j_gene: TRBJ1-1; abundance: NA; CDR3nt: TGCGCCAGCAGCTTGGCCGGGACAGCCATCACTGAAGCTTTCTTT; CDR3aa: CASSLAGTAITEAFF
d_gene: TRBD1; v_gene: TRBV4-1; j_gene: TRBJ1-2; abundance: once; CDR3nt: TGCGCCAGCAGCCAAATAGGACAGGGGCGAGGCTACACCTTC; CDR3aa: CASSQIGQGRGYTF
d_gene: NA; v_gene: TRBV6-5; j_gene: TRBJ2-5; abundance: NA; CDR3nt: TGTGCCAGCAGTTATCGGCTCGGGGAGACCCAGTACTTC; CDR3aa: CASSYRLGETQYF
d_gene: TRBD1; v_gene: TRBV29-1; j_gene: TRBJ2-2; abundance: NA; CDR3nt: TGCAGCGTTGGGTATAACAGGGGGTCGGGGGAGCTGTTTTTT; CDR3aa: CSVGYNRGSGELFF
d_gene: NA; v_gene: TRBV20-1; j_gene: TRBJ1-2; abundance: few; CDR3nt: TGCAGTGCTAGACAGGGGTATGGCTACACCTTC; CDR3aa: CSARQGYGYTF
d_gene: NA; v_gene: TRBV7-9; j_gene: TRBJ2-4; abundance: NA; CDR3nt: TGTGCCAGCAGCCCAGTGGAGTTGAGGGCCAAAAACATTCAGTACTTC; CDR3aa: CASSPVELRAKNIQYF
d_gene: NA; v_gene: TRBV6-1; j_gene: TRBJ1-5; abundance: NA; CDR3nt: TGTGCCACCACCGAGGTCAATGTTGTGGCCCAGCATTTT; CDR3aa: CATTEVNVVAQHF
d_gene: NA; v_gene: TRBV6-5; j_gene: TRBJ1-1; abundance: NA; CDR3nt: TGTGCCAGCAGTTACTCGGGCGGCAGGGGGAACACTGAAGCTTTCTTT; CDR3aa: CASSYSGGRGNTEAFF
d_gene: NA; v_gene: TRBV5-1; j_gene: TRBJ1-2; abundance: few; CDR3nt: TGCGCCAGCGCCAGGGACTATAGTGACTATGGCTACACCTTC; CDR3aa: CASARDYSDYGYTF
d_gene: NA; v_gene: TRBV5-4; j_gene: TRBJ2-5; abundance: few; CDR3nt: TGTGCCAGCAGCTTTCGGGGTAGCCAGACCCAGTACTTC; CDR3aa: CASSFRGSQTQYF
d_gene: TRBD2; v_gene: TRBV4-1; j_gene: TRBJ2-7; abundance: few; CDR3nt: TGCGCCAGCAGCCAAGGAACTAGCGCAACCTACGAGCAGTACTTC; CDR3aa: CASSQGTSATYEQYF
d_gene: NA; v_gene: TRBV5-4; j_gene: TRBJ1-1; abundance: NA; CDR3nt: TGTGCCAGCAGCTTGGCAGGGCATACTGAAGCTTTCTTT; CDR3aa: CASSLAGHTEAFF
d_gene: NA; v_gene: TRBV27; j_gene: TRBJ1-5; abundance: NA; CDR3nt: TGTGCCAGCAGCTCAGACCAGGGGCCTCATCAGCCCCAGCATTTT; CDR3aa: CASSSDQGPHQPQHF
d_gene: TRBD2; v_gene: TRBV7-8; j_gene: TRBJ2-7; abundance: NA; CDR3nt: TGTGCCAGCAGCCGACTAGCGGGGGGGCCCGAGCAGTACTTC; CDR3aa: CASSRLAGGPEQYF
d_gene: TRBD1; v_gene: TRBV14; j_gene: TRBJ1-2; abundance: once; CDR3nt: TGTGCCAGCAGCGCCGCCGGGACAGGGGGCGATGGCTACACCTTC; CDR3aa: CASSAAGTGGDGYTF
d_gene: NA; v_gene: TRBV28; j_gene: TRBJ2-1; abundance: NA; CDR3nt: TGTGCCAGCAGTTTCGTTGCGGAATCCTACAATGAGCAGTTCTTC; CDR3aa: CASSFVAESYNEQFF
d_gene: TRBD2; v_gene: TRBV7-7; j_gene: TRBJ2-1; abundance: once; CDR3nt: TGTGCTAGCAGCCCAGCGGGGGGGGCCTACAATGAGCAGTTCTTC; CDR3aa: CASSPAGGAYNEQFF
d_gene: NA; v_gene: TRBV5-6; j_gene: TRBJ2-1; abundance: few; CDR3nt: TGTGCCATCTGGGACAACTCCTACAATGAGCAGTTCTTC; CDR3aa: CAIWDNSYNEQFF
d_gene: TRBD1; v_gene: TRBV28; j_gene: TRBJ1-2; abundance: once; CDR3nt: TGTGCCAGCACCTGGGACAGAGATTTCTATGGCTACACCTTC; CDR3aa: CASTWDRDFYGYTF
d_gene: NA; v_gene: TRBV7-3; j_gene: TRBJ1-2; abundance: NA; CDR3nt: TGTGCCAGCAGCTTAGGGGGGAACTATGGCTACACCTTC; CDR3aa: CASSLGGNYGYTF
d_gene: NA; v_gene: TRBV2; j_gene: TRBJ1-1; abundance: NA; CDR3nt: TGTGCCAGCAGTGAGTCTCGACAGTCGAACACTGAAGCTTTCTTT; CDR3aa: CASSESRQSNTEAFF